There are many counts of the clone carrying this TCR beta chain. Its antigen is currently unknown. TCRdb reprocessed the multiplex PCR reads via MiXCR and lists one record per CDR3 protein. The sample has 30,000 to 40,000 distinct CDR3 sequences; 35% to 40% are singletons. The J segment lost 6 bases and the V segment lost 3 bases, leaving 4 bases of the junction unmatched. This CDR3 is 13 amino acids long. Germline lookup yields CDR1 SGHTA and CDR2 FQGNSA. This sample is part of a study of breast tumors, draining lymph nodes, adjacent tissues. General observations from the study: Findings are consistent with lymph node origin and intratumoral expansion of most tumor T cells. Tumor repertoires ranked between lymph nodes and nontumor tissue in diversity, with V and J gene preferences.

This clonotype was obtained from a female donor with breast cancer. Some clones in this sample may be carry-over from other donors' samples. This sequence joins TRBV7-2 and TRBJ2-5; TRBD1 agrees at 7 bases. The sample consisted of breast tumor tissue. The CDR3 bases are TGTGCCAGCAGCTTTCGGGACAGAAAGACCCAGTACTTC. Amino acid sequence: CASSFRDRKTQYF.